This T cell receptor (beta chain) derives from a study of T cell responses to AZD1222 COVID-19 vaccine. The repertoire was sequenced with immunoSEQ multiplex PCR; TCRdb's copy has only in-frame clones and lacks some. The sample records under 150,000 clones, around 91% being singletons. Here the sequenced sample was peripheral blood, taken 28 days after the second AZD1222 dose. This receptor was obtained from an adult who received the AZD1222 COVID-19 vaccine.

CDR3 residues: CASSPTWGQVYTEAFF. The DNA for the CDR3 is TGCGCCAGCAGCCCCACATGGGGCCAAGTCTACACTGAAGCTTTCTTT. The rearrangement uses TRBV4-1 and TRBJ1-1, with a weak D call TRBD1 (5 bases). CDR3 length: 16 amino acids. In germline, CDR1 is MGHRA, CDR2 YSYEKL. V lost 4 bases to trimming and J lost 3 bases, with 18 bases between them.